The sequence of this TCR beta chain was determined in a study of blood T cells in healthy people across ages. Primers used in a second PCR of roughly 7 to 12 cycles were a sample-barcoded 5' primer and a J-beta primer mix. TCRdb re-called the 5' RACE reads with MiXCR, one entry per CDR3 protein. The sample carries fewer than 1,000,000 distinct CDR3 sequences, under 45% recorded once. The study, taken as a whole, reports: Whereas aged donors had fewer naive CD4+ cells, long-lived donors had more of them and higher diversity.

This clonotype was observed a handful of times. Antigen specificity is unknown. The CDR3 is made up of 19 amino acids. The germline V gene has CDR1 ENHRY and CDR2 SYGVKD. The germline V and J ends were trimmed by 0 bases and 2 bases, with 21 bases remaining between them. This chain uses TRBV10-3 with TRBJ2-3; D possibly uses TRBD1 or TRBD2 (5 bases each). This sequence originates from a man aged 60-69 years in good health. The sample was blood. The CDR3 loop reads CAISESTSLRGRFTDTQYF. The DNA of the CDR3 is TGTGCCATCAGTGAGTCGACGTCTCTAAGGGGACGCTTCACAGATACGCAGTATTTT.